These T cell receptor beta chains were read from a single sample in a study of T cell repertoires in cytomegalovirus infection. These receptors lack a known antigen. Via MiXCR, TCRdb re-called the reads, giving one row per CDR3 protein. The data hold about 500,000 distinct CDR3 sequences, with roughly a third observed a single time. Sample: cultured PBMCs, taken from culture after CMV antigen stimulation. Source of these receptors: a human donor in good health (CMV status not recorded). Some clones in this sample may be carry-over from other donors' samples. CDR3s include the opening cysteine and the closing phenylalanine or tryptophan. Each record gives: D gene, clone size, CDR3 length, V gene, J gene, CDR3 DNA, CDR3 protein. The D gene is left open where the match is weak. Part of the rows lack a size; the others show once, few, many or a class for expanded clones.

-	-	12	TRBV29-1	TRBJ1-4	TGCAGCGTTGATTTAGGGAATGAAAAACTGTTTTTT	CSVDLGNEKLFF
-	few	13	TRBV7-2	TRBJ2-7	TGTGCCAGCAGCTCCCAGCAGACCTACGAGCAGTACTTC	CASSSQQTYEQYF
TRBD2	-	13	TRBV24-1	TRBJ2-3	TGTGCCATTAGCCGGGGGGGCACAGATACGCAGTATTTT	CAISRGGTDTQYF
-	-	16	TRBV7-9	TRBJ2-5	TGTGCCAGCAGCTTAAGCCGGTCAGTCTTTCAAGAGACCCAGTACTTC	CASSLSRSVFQETQYF
-	few	14	TRBV7-9	TRBJ2-1	TGTGCCAGCAGCCTCTGGGAACAGCCGAATGAGCAGTTCTTC	CASSLWEQPNEQFF
-	-	15	TRBV12-3/TRBV12-4	TRBJ2-3	TGTGCCAGCAGTTTTAGATTTCTGAACACAGATACGCAGTATTTT	CASSFRFLNTDTQYF
-	-	15	TRBV19	TRBJ1-3	TGTGCCAGTAGTATAGGCCGCGGAAGGGGAAACACCATATATTTT	CASSIGRGRGNTIYF
-	-	12	TRBV28	TRBJ1-5	TGTGCCAGCAGTTTATGGAGTCAGCCCCAGCATTTT	CASSLWSQPQHF
TRBD2	few	15	TRBV7-3	TRBJ2-3	TGTGCCAGCAGCCCCGTAGCGGGAGGCACAGATACGCAGTATTTT	CASSPVAGGTDTQYF
-	-	13	TRBV27	TRBJ1-2	TGTGCCAGCAGACTGACAGACTCCTATGGCTACACCTTC	CASRLTDSYGYTF
-	-	15	TRBV7-8	TRBJ2-3	TGTGCCAGCAGCCGACCCGGGAGAGACACAGATACGCAGTATTTT	CASSRPGRDTDTQYF
TRBD1	-	17	TRBV29-1	TRBJ1-2	TGCAGCGTTGACTCCCGGGACAGGGTCATTCCTAACTATGGCTACACCTTC	CSVDSRDRVIPNYGYTF
-	-	13	TRBV18	TRBJ2-2	TGTGCCAGCTCACCAAACCGAGACGGGGAGCTGTTTTTT	CASSPNRDGELFF
-	-	16	TRBV7-2	TRBJ2-1	TGTGCCAGCAGCTTAGTTGTGGCCCGGCGCTACAATGAGCAGTTCTTC	CASSLVVARRYNEQFF
-	-	10	TRBV2	TRBJ2-1	TGTGCCACCGTCGGTGGGGAGCAGTTCTTC	CATVGGEQFF
TRBD2	-	18	TRBV6-2/TRBV6-3	TRBJ2-3	TGTGCCAGCAGTTACCCGAAAGCGGGGTCAGGTGGCACAGATACGCAGTATTTT	CASSYPKAGSGGTDTQYF
-	-	15	TRBV5-4	TRBJ1-4	TGTGCCAGCCGCCCGGCCCGGGACGCGAATGAAAAACTGTTTTTT	CASRPARDANEKLFF
-	-	14	TRBV20-1	TRBJ2-5	TGCAGTGCTAGTTCGGACTTCTGGGAGAAGACCCAGTACTTC	CSASSDFWEKTQYF
-	once	16	TRBV27	TRBJ1-6	TGTGCCAGCACTAACTTTTTGGGGGACTCCTATTCACCCCTCCACTTT	CASTNFLGDSYSPLHF
-	-	15	TRBV6-2/TRBV6-3	TRBJ2-7	TGTGCCAGCACCTCACATCGGACAACCCCATACGAGCAGTACTTC	CASTSHRTTPYEQYF
TRBD2	few	20	TRBV15	TRBJ2-3	TGTGCCACCAGCAGAGACCCGAGGCTTACAGCGGGGCCACTCACAGATACGCAGTATTTT	CATSRDPRLTAGPLTDTQYF
TRBD1	few	14	TRBV7-9	TRBJ2-5	TGTGCCAGCAGCGCCCCAGGACAGGGATGGGGCCAGTACTTC	CASSAPGQGWGQYF
-	few	15	TRBV6-5	TRBJ2-7	TGTGCCAGCAGTTCGGGACACTCCGAAAAATACGAGCAGTACTTC	CASSSGHSEKYEQYF
-	-	13	TRBV20-1	TRBJ1-1	TGCAGTGCAACTACAGGGCTCCGCACTGAAGCTTTCTTT	CSATTGLRTEAFF
TRBD2	many	15	TRBV7-2	TRBJ2-3	TGTGCCAGCAGCTTAGCGGCGGGAGGGGCAGATACGCAGTATTTT	CASSLAAGGADTQYF
-	-	14	TRBV6-6	TRBJ2-3	TGTGCCAGCAGTTACCTAGGAGGTACAGATACGCAGTATTTT	CASSYLGGTDTQYF
-	-	13	TRBV6-8	TRBJ1-1	TGTGCCAGCAGTTACTCCCTAGGCACTGAAGCTTTCTTT	CASSYSLGTEAFF
TRBD1	-	14	TRBV28	TRBJ1-4	TGTGCCAGCAGTCGGACAGGGCAGAATGAAAAACTGTTTTTT	CASSRTGQNEKLFF